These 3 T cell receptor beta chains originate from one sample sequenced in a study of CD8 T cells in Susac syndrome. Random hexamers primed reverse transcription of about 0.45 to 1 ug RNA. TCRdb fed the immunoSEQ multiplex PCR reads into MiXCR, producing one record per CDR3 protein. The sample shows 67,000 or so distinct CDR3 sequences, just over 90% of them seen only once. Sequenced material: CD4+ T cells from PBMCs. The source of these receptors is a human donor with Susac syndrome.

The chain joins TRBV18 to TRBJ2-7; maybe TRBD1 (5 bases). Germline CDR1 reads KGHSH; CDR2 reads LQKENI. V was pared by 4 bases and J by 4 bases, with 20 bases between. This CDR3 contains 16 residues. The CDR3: CASSLLNTGRLYEQYF. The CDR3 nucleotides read TGTGCCAGCTCACTCTTAAACACAGGCCGGTTGTACGAGCAGTACTTC. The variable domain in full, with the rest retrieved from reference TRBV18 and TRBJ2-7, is NAGVMQNPRHLVRRRGQEARLRCSPMKGHSHVYWYRQLPEEGLKFMVYLQKENIIDESGMPKERFSAEFPKEGPSILRIQQVVRGDSAAYFCASSLLNTGRLYEQYFGPGTRLTVT.

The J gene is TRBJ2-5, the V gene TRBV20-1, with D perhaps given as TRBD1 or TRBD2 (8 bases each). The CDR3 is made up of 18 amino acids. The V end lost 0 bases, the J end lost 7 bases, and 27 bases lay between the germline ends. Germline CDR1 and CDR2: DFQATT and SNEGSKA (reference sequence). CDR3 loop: CSARDPGQDSSGWRTQYF. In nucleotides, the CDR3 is TGCAGTGCTAGAGACCCGGGACAGGACTCTAGCGGGTGGCGGACCCAGTACTTC.

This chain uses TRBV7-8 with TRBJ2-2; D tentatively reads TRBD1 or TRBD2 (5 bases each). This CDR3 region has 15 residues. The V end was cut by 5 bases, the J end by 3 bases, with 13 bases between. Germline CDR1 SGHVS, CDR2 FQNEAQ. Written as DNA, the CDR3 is TGTGCCAGCAGCCCCGGGACGGCGGACACCGGGGAGCTGTTTTTT. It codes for CASSPGTADTGELFF.